This T cell receptor beta chain stems from a study of T cells in localized non-small cell lung cancer. General study points: Uninvolved adjacent lung showed higher T cell clonality than tumor. An association was observed between higher blood T cell density and longer overall survival. Median roughly 57 top-100 tumor clones were shared with paired adjacent lung. Since sequencing was restricted to only one region of the tumor, intratumor heterogeneity remains a possibility.

Sequenced by immunoSEQ multiplex PCR; TCRdb stores in-frame clones only, minus some. This sample yields 100,000 to 150,000 clones, of which 89% are seen a single time; approximately 1.5% belongs to the top ten. Worth noting for this clone: Its specificity is not known.

Trimming removed 0 bases from V and 8 bases from J; junction bases left unmatched: 9. CDR1 is WSHSY and CDR2 is SAAADI in the germline V gene. This CDR3 region has 17 residues. The sample here was peripheral blood, taken before any cancer treatment. The J gene is TRBJ2-2, the V gene TRBV10-2; 10 nucleotides line up with TRBD2. The TCR originated in an older female donor with stage I lung adenocarcinoma. The chain's CDR3 is CASSESASGRFGGELFF. DNA of the CDR3: TGCGCCAGCAGTGAGTCGGCTAGCGGGAGATTCGGGGGGGAGCTGTTTTTT.